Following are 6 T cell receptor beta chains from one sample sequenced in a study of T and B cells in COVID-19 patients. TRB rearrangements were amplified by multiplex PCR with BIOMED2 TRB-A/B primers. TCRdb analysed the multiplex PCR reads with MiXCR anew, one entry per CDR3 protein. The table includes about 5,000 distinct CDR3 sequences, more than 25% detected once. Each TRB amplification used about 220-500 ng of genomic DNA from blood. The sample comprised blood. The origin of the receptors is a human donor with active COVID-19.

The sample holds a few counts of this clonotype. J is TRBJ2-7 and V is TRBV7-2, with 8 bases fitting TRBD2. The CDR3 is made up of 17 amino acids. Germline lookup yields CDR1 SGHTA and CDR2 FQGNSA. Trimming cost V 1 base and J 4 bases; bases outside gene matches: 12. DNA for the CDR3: TGTGCCAGCAGCTTAGAAAGGCTCGGCCCGGGGGGGTACGAGCAGTACTTC. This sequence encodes CASSLERLGPGGYEQYF.

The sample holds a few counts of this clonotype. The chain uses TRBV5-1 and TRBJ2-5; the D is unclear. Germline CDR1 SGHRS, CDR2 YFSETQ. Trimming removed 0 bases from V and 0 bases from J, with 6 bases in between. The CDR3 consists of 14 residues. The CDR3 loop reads CASSLDSNQETQYF. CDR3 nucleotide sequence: TGCGCCAGCAGCTTGGACAGTAACCAAGAGACCCAGTACTTC.

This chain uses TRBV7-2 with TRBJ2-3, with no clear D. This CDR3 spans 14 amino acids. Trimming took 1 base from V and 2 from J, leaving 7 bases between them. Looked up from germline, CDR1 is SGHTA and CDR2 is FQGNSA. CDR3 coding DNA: TGTGCCAGCAGCTTAGACTCGTACACAGATACGCAGTATTTT. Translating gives CASSLDSYTDTQYF.

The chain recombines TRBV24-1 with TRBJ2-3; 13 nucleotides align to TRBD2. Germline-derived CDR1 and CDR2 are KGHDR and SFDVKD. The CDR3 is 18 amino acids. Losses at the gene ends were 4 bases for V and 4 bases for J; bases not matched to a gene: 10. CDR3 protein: CATSDSGLAGDDPDTQYF. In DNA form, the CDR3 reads TGTGCCACCAGTGACTCCGGACTAGCGGGAGACGACCCAGATACGCAGTATTTT.

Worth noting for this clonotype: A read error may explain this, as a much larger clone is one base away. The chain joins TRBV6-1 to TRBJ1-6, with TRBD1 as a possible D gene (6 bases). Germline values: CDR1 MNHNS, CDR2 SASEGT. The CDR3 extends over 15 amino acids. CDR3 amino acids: CAISERRGGNSPLHF. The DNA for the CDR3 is TGTGCCATCAGTGAAAGGCGGGGGGGCAATTCACCCCTCCACTTT.

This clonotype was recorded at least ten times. Here the CDR3 DNA reads TGTGCCAGCTCACCACCCTCCCGCCGCTACGAGCAGTACTTC. This encodes CASSPPSRRYEQYF. This chain joins TRBV18 and TRBJ2-7; no firm D call. Trimming cost V 0 bases and J 3 bases, with 9 bases left between them. Germline-derived CDR1 and CDR2 are KGHSH and LQKENI. The CDR3 loop spans 14 amino acids.